This T cell receptor beta chain was recorded in a study of response to subunit inactivated influenza vaccine. Broader study findings: Authors suggested few new T cells are recruited by each seasonal influenza vaccination.

This clonotype has a count of ten or more. The antigen is unknown. TCRdb re-derived calls from the RT-PCR reads in MiXCR, one entry per CDR3 protein. The sample has around 570,000 distinct CDR3 sequences, 7.6% seen once. CDR1 is DFQATT and CDR2 is SNEGSKA in the germline V gene (reference sequence). The CDR3 has 13 amino acids. V dropped 3 bases and J dropped 7 bases, with 13 bases sitting between them. The sample here was PBMCs from blood, taken about 23 months after vaccination. This chain uses TRBV20-1 with TRBJ2-1, with a possible D match to TRBD2 (5 bases). The clonotype was recovered from a man aged 45-69 years who received an inactivated influenza vaccine. The CDR3 reads CSASEGVRNEQFF. Written as DNA, the CDR3 is TGCAGTGCTAGTGAGGGTGTGAGGAATGAGCAGTTCTTC.